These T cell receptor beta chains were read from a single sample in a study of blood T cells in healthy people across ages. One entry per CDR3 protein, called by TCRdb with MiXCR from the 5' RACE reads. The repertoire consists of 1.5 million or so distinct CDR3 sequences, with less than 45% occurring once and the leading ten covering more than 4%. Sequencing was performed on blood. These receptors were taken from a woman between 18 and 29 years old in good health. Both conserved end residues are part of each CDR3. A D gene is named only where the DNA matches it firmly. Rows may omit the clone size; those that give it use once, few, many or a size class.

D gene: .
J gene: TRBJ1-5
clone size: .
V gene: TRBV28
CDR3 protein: CASGGPGDQPQHF
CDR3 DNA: TGTGCCAGCGGGGGGCCTGGCGATCAGCCCCAGCATTTT

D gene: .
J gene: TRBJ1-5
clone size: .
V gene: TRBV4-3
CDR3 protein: CASSSNWAGQGQPQHF
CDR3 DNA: TGCGCCAGCAGCTCGAATTGGGCAGGGCAAGGTCAGCCCCAGCATTTT

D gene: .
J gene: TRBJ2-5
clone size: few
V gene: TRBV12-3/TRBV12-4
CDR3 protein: CASRPGGDQTQYF
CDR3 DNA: TGTGCCAGCAGACCAGGGGGGGATCAGACCCAGTACTTC

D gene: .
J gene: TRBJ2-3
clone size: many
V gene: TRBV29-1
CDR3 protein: CSVVAATDTQYF
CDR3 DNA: TGCAGCGTTGTGGCAGCCACAGATACGCAGTATTTT

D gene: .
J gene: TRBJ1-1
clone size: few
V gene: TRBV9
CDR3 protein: CASSVVGQSTEAFF
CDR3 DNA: TGTGCCAGCAGCGTAGTAGGACAGAGCACTGAAGCTTTCTTT

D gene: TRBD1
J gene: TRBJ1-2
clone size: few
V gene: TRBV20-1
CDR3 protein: CSAPKTGTNYGYTF
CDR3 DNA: TGCAGTGCACCAAAGACAGGGACTAACTATGGCTACACCTTC

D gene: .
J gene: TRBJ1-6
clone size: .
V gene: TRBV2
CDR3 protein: CASSELPSPLHF
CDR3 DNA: TGTGCCAGCAGTGAACTACCTTCACCCCTCCACTTT

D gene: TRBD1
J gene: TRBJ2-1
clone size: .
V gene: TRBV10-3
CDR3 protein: CAISDTGAYNEQFF
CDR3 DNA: TGTGCCATCAGTGATACAGGGGCCTACAATGAGCAGTTCTTC

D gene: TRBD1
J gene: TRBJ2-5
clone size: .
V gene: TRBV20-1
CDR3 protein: CSALGTGSNEQHF
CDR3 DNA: TGCAGTGCCCTAGGGACAGGGAGTAATGAGCAGCACTTC

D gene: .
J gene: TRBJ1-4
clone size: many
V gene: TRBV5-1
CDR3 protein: CASSLSGATNEKLFF
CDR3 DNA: TGCGCCAGCAGCTTGTCCGGGGCAACTAATGAAAAACTGTTTTTT

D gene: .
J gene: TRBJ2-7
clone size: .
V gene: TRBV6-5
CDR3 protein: CASSYYRVGEQYF
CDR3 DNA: TGTGCCAGCAGTTATTACAGGGTCGGTGAGCAGTACTTC

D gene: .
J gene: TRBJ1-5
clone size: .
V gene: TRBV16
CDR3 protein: CASSQLGGISNQPQHF
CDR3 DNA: TGTGCCAGCAGCCAACTCGGGGGGATTAGCAATCAGCCCCAGCATTTT

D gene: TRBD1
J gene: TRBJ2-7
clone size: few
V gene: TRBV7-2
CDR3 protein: CASSPWTGGLYEQYF
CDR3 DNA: TGTGCCAGCAGCCCTTGGACAGGGGGTCTTTACGAGCAGTACTTC

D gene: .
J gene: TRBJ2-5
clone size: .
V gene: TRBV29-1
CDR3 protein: CSGEVYNEQYF
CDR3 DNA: TGCAGCGGAGAAGTCTACAATGAGCAGTACTTC

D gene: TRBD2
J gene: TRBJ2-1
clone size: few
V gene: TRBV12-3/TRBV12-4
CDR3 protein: CASSLVRTRYNEQFF
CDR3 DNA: TGTGCCAGCAGTTTAGTCCGGACTAGGTACAATGAGCAGTTCTTC

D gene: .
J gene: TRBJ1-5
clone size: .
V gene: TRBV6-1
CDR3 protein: CASSEALRTENQPQHF
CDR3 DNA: TGTGCCAGCAGTGAAGCGCTTCGGACAGAGAATCAGCCCCAGCATTTT

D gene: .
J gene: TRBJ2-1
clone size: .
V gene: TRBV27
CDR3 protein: CASSSPRQTYNEQFF
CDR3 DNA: TGTGCCAGCAGTTCCCCCCGACAGACCTACAATGAGCAGTTCTTC

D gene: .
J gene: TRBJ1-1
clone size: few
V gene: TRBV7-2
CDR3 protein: CASSLGWAAEAFF
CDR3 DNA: TGTGCCAGCAGCTTAGGGTGGGCAGCTGAAGCTTTCTTT

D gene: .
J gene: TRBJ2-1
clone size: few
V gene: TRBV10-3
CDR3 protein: CAISESLDEQFF
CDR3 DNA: TGTGCCATCAGTGAGTCGTTGGATGAGCAGTTCTTC

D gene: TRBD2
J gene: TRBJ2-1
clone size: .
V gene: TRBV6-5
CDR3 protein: CASSYSAGGYPYINEQFF
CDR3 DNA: TGTGCCAGCAGTTACTCAGCGGGGGGGTACCCTTACATCAATGAGCAGTTCTTC

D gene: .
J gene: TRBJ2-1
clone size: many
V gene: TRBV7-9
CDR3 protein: CASSFGTEQFF
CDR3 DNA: TGTGCCAGCAGCTTCGGGACTGAGCAGTTCTTC

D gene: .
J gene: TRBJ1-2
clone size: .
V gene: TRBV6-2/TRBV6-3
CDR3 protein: CASSDDWDYGYTF
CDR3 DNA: TGTGCCAGCAGCGATGACTGGGACTATGGCTACACCTTC

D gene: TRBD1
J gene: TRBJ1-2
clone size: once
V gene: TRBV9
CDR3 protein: CASSVGGQGTYYGYTF
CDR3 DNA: TGCGCCAGCAGCGTAGGGGGCCAAGGAACATACTATGGCTACACCTTC

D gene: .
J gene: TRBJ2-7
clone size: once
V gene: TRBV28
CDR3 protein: CAGQALPYEQYF
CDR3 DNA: TGTGCCGGCCAAGCCCTACCCTACGAGCAGTACTTC

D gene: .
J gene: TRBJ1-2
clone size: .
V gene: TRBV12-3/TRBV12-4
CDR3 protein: CASSPPGNYGCTF
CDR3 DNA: TGTGCCAGCAGTCCCCCAGGAAACTATGGCTGCACCTTC

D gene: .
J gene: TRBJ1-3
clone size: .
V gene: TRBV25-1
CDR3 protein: CASSELMPFSGNTIYF
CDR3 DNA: TGTGCCAGCAGTGAATTGATGCCCTTCTCTGGAAACACCATATATTTT

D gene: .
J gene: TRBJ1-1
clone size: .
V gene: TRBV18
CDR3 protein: CASSPTPGAGEAFF
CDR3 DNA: TGTGCCAGCTCACCTACGCCGGGGGCAGGTGAAGCTTTCTTT

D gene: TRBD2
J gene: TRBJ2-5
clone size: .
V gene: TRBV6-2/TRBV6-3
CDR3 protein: CASSIGGGRPYQETQYF
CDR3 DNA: TGTGCCAGCAGCATCGGCGGGGGACGGCCGTACCAAGAGACCCAGTACTTC

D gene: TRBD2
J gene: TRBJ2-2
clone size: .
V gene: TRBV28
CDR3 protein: CASSPIAGENTGELFF
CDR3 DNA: TGTGCCAGCAGTCCGATAGCGGGGGAGAACACCGGGGAGCTGTTTTTT

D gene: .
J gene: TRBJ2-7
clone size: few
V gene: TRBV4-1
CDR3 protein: CASSQEGSTYEQYF
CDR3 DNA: TGCGCCAGCAGCCAAGAGGGCAGCACCTACGAGCAGTACTTC